Presented here are 21 T cell receptor beta chains from one specimen sequenced in a study of CD8+ T cells in alopecia areata. Sequencing relied on a cDNA template that was reverse transcribed from extracted RNA. Assay: immunoSEQ multiplex PCR; the TCRdb copy retains only in-frame clones and omits some. The sample records some 110,000 clones, less than 70% being singletons. The source material was CD4+ T cells sorted from blood. The receptors shown here come from a human donor in good health.

The V gene is TRBV2, the J gene TRBJ1-5, with D perhaps matching TRBD1 (6 bases). CDR1 is SNHLY and CDR2 is FYNNEI in the germline V gene. The CDR3 consists of 13 residues. Trimming took 4 bases from V and 4 from J, leaving 8 bases between them. The CDR3, as DNA: TGTGCCAGCAGTGCACAGGGTAATCAGCCCCAGCATTTT. Translated: CASSAQGNQPQHF.

This clone was recorded a few times. V usage is TRBV29-1 and J usage is TRBJ2-7; tentatively, D is TRBD1 (5 bases). The CDR3 totals 12 residues. From germline, CDR1 is SQVTM and CDR2 ANQGSEA. V lost 4 bases, J lost 0 bases, and 7 bases lay in between. The CDR3 loop is CSVAQASYEQYF. The CDR3 coding sequence is TGCAGCGTTGCACAGGCCTCCTACGAGCAGTACTTC.

The chain uses TRBV30 and TRBJ1-1; TRBD1 is a possible D gene (5 bases). The CDR3 loop spans 14 amino acids. The germline CDR1 and CDR2 sequences are GTSNPN and SVGIG (reference sequence). V was pared by 5 bases and J by 2 bases, with 15 bases between. Here the CDR3 DNA reads TGTGCCTGGGATCGGAGGGACCGTAACACTGAAGCTTTCTTT. Its protein product is CAWDRRDRNTEAFF.

This clone was seen a few times. The chain uses TRBV30 and TRBJ1-1; D remains ambiguous. The CDR3 contains 10 residues. The V and J ends lost 1 base and 3 bases respectively, with 0 bases between them. Germline loops: CDR1 GTSNPN, CDR2 SVGIG (reference sequence). DNA of the CDR3: TGTGCCTGGAGTGACACTGAAGCTTTCTTT. It is translated as CAWSDTEAFF. Using reference TRBV30 and TRBJ1-1 for the parts outside the CDR3, the full variable domain is SQTIHQWPATLVQPVGSPLSLECTVEGTSNPNLYWYRQAAGRGLQLLFYSVGIGQISSEVPQNLSASRPQDRQFILSSKKLLLSDSGFYLCAWSDTEAFFGQGTRLTVV.

This CDR3 is CASSSETGRDQETQYF. The CDR3 DNA sequence: TGTGCCAGCAGTTCAGAGACAGGGAGGGACCAAGAGACCCAGTACTTC. This chain links TRBV7-7 with TRBJ2-5, with D perhaps given as TRBD1 or TRBD2 (7 bases each). The ends were cut back, 6 bases at V and 0 bases at J, with 17 bases in the middle. The CDR3 totals 16 residues. Germline assignment: CDR1 SSHAT and CDR2 FNYEAQ (reference sequence).

This chain links TRBV4-2 with TRBJ2-1; 10 bases are a match to TRBD1. CDR1 LGHNA and CDR2 YNFKEQ come from the germline V gene. V was pared by 1 base and J by 9 bases, with 6 bases of the junction left unmatched. The CDR3 extends over 15 amino acids. The CDR3 sequence: CASSQARTGGSEQFF. CDR3 DNA sequence: TGTGCCAGCAGCCAAGCCCGGACAGGGGGAAGTGAGCAGTTCTTC.

The rearrangement joins TRBV29-1 to TRBJ2-6, with D tentatively TRBD1 (5 bases). This CDR3 has 15 amino acids. The V gene's germline CDR1 is SQVTM and CDR2 ANQGSEA. V lost 7 bases, J lost 0 bases, and 13 bases lay in between. CDR3 sequence (DNA): TGCAGCGCCAGATCGGACACCTCTGGGGCCAACGTCCTGACTTTC. Its translation is CSARSDTSGANVLTF. Complete variable domain (other parts from reference TRBV29-1 and TRBJ2-6): SAVISQKPSRDICQRGTSLTIQCQVDSQVTMMFWYRQQPGQSLTLIATANQGSEATYESGFVIDKFPISRPNLTFSTLTVSNMSPEDSSIYLCSARSDTSGANVLTFGAGSRLTVL.

The chain recombines TRBV29-1 with TRBJ2-7; possibly TRBD1 for D (5 bases). CDR1 is SQVTM, CDR2 ANQGSEA, per germline. This CDR3 comprises 15 residues. V was shortened by 6 bases and J by 3 bases, with 21 bases between the two germline ends. The CDR3 spells CSVGSSGRTVYEQYF. For the CDR3, the DNA is TGCAGCGTGGGGTCTTCAGGGCGAACCGTCTACGAGCAGTACTTC.

This clone has more than one count but fewer than ten. This chain connects TRBV11-2 to TRBJ1-4; D gene uncertain. There are 15 residues in the CDR3. The germline CDR1 and CDR2 sequences are SGHAT and FQNNGV. The germline V and J ends were trimmed by 10 bases and 7 bases, with 22 bases remaining between them. This CDR3 is CATSLEGLVREKLFF. The DNA for the CDR3 is TGTGCCACCTCGTTGGAGGGTTTAGTGCGTGAAAAACTGTTTTTT.

This CDR3 is CSVRQEGNTIYF. DNA for the CDR3: TGCAGCGTCCGACAGGAGGGAAACACCATATATTTT. The genes are TRBV29-1 and TRBJ1-3, with D tentatively TRBD1 (6 bases). From germline, CDR1 is SQVTM and CDR2 ANQGSEA. The CDR3 is made up of 12 amino acids. Trimming removed 6 bases at V and 4 bases at J, with 10 bases between.

V and J are TRBV6-1 and TRBJ1-4, with D perhaps matching TRBD1 (6 bases). There are 15 residues in the CDR3. The V and J ends lost 2 bases and 5 bases respectively, with 12 bases between them. Germline loops: CDR1 MNHNS, CDR2 SASEGT. The CDR3 DNA sequence: TGTGCCAGCAGTGAATATGGGGGCGCGAATGAAAAACTGTTTTTT. Residues: CASSEYGGANEKLFF.

The chain is built from TRBV5-1 and TRBJ2-1; possibly TRBD2 for D (5 bases). The V end lost 1 base, the J end lost 6 bases, and 14 bases lay between the germline ends. Germline CDR1 is SGHRS and CDR2 is YFSETQ. The CDR3 has 15 residues. The CDR3 DNA reads as TGCGCCAGCAGCTTGATGACGGGGAGCACCAATGAGCAGTTCTTC. It codes for CASSLMTGSTNEQFF. Together with reference TRBV5-1 and TRBJ2-1, the CDR3 gives the full variable domain: KAGVTQTPRYLIKTRGQQVTLSCSPISGHRSVSWYQQTPGQGLQFLFEYFSETQRNKGNFPGRFSGRQFSNSRSEMNVSTLELGDSALYLCASSLMTGSTNEQFFGPGTRLTVL.

The chain recombines TRBV4-2 with TRBJ2-2; 13 nucleotides line up with TRBD2. The CDR3 is 19 amino acids. J was trimmed by 4 bases and V by 4 bases; bases with no gene match: 12. Germline assignment: CDR1 LGHNA and CDR2 YNFKEQ. CDR3: CASSPLMGLAGPGTGELFF. CDR3 coding DNA: TGTGCCAGCAGCCCCTTAATGGGACTAGCGGGGCCGGGCACCGGGGAGCTGTTTTTT.

V is TRBV29-1 and J is TRBJ2-1; no clear D gene. Trimming took off 7 bases at V and 0 bases at J, with 25 bases between the two ends. The CDR3 is 18 amino acids. The germline V gene has CDR1 SQVTM and CDR2 ANQGSEA. The CDR3 region has the DNA TGCAGCGCTCCCCATGGGGTGGTTAGTGTTAGCTCCTACAATGAGCAGTTCTTC. It codes for CSAPHGVVSVSSYNEQFF.

J is TRBJ2-2 and V is TRBV18, with 7 bases aligning to TRBD1. Germline values: CDR1 KGHSH, CDR2 LQKENI. V was pared by 5 bases and J by 6 bases, with 0 bases of the junction left unmatched. The length of the CDR3 is 12 residues. CDR3: CASSTGAGELFF. The CDR3, as DNA: TGTGCCAGCTCAACAGGGGCCGGGGAGCTGTTTTTT.

The gene calls are TRBV4-1 and TRBJ1-1, with 7 bases fitting TRBD1. Germline trimming cut 1 base from V and 1 base from J; bases unmatched to any gene: 3. Germline V gene lookup returns CDR1 MGHRA and CDR2 YSYEKL. This CDR3 is 15 amino acids long. This chain's CDR3 is CASSQGRQGNTEAFF. As DNA, the CDR3 is TGCGCCAGCAGCCAAGGCAGACAGGGGAACACTGAAGCTTTCTTT.

This clone was seen once. The chain has TRBV9 and TRBJ2-1; TRBD2 aligns across 7 bases. The ends lost 0 bases at V and 0 bases at J; junction bases unmatched: 3. The CDR3 runs 16 residues. The germline CDR1 and CDR2 sequences are SGDLS and YYNGEE. In DNA, the CDR3 is TGTGCCAGCAGCGTAGTGGGACTAAGCTCCTACAATGAGCAGTTCTTC. Translated, it gives CASSVVGLSSYNEQFF.

The sample holds a few counts of this clone. The sample carries other DNA sequences with the same CDR3. The rearrangement uses TRBV11-2 and TRBJ1-1, with TRBD1 identical over 7 bases. The V gene's germline CDR1 is SGHAT and CDR2 FQNNGV. Germline trimming cut 6 bases from V and 1 base from J; bases unmatched to any gene: 5. This CDR3 is 14 amino acids long. CDR3 DNA: TGTGCCAGCAGATCCGGACAGGCGAACACTGAAGCTTTCTTT. It encodes CASRSGQANTEAFF.

This clone was detected once. This chain links TRBV5-1 with TRBJ1-2; D unresolved. The V gene lost 10 bases and the J gene lost 7 bases, with 17 bases spanning the gap. The germline V gene encodes CDR1 SGHRS and CDR2 YFSETQ. There are 12 residues in the CDR3. The CDR3 DNA is TGCGCCCAAAAGCGCGATTCGCCTGGCTACACCTTC. Protein product: CAQKRDSPGYTF. The whole variable domain, filled in from reference TRBV5-1 and TRBJ1-2, reads KAGVTQTPRYLIKTRGQQVTLSCSPISGHRSVSWYQQTPGQGLQFLFEYFSETQRNKGNFPGRFSGRQFSNSRSEMNVSTLELGDSALYLCAQKRDSPGYTFGSGTRLTVV.

The V and J genes are TRBV9 and TRBJ1-5, with D perhaps matching TRBD1 (6 bases). The CDR3 spans 14 residues. Germline CDR1 SGDLS, CDR2 YYNGEE. V dropped 3 bases and J dropped 6 bases, with 13 bases sitting between them. The CDR3 nucleotides read TGTGCCAGCAGCGCGGCACAGGGAGGTCAGCCCCAGCATTTT. It codes for CASSAAQGGQPQHF.

The rearrangement uses TRBV30 and TRBJ2-1; 11 bases line up with TRBD2. The CDR3 runs 14 residues. Looked up from germline, CDR1 is GTSNPN and CDR2 is SVGIG (reference sequence). Losses at the gene ends were 3 bases for V and 12 bases for J; bases not matched to a gene: 10. The CDR3 region is CAWSLSGGAPRQFF. The CDR3 DNA sequence: TGTGCCTGGAGCCTTAGCGGGGGGGCTCCGAGGCAGTTCTTC.